What follows is one TCR beta chain and its context. The antigen remains unidentified. Here immunoSEQ multiplex PCR was the method, and the copy in TCRdb shows in-frame clones only, minus some. The sample shows tens of thousands of clones, around 90% of them seen only once. The data are from a study of T cells in localized non-small cell lung cancer. Findings and caveats of the study: A median of approximately 57 clones ranked among the top 100 in tumor appeared in adjacent lung. Because researchers sequenced only one region of the tumor, heterogeneity is still possible. The study found T cell clonality highest in uninvolved adjacent lung, above tumor.

This receptor was obtained from a female donor over 55 with stage I lung adenocarcinoma. Sample: peripheral blood, taken before any cancer treatment.

The CDR3 coding sequence is TGCAGCGTTAGAGGATCTGGGGCCAACGTCCTGACTTTC. Translated, it gives CSVRGSGANVLTF. This chain connects TRBV29-1 to TRBJ2-6; unclear D gene. The CDR3 is made up of 13 amino acids. Looked up from germline, CDR1 is SQVTM and CDR2 is ANQGSEA. V dropped 5 bases and J dropped 1 base, with 6 bases sitting between them.